This TCR beta chain was captured by sequencing in a study of T-cell memory formation after mild COVID-19. One entry per CDR3 protein, called by TCRdb with MiXCR from the 5' RACE reads. The sample carries under 700,000 distinct CDR3 sequences, roughly 21% recorded once. In this sample, this clonotype turned up a few times. The CDR3 is made up of 15 amino acids. Germline V gives CDR1 SGDLS, CDR2 YYNGEE. V lost 0 bases and J 4 bases, leaving 13 bases between the germline ends. The sequenced sample was PBMCs or a T cell subset sorted from them (not recorded which). This receptor was taken from an adult woman who had mild COVID-19 (a few samples of this study predate the infection). Cell type and time point are not known. This chain connects TRBV9 to TRBJ1-1, with D uncertain. As DNA, the CDR3 is TGTGCCAGCAGCGTAGATTGGGTGGAGGGCACTGAAGCTTTCTTT. The encoded protein is CASSVDWVEGTEAFF.